The clone carrying this TCR beta chain was picked up one time. The data are from a study of shared clonotypes between healthy human individuals. Several immunoSEQ plates received, in even portions, the genomic DNA of each subset. Using immunoSEQ multiplex PCR, the repertoire was profiled, and TCRdb retains in-frame clones only, with some absent. Of a few million clones listed, approximately 94% were seen once; the top ten hold about 0.13%. The CDR3 consists of 13 residues. The germline gives CDR1 LNHDA, CDR2 SQIVND (reference sequence). Trimming left V 3 bases short and J 4 bases short, with 9 bases between.

V gene TRBV19 combines with J gene TRBJ1-2; D uncertain. The sequenced sample consisted of naive CD4+ T cells sorted from blood. Subset specified: CD45RA+ positively selected. This sequence originates from a young man in good health. The CDR3 DNA sequence: TGTGCCAGTAGTATCATCCCCCTCTATGGCTACACCTTC. This codes for CASSIIPLYGYTF.